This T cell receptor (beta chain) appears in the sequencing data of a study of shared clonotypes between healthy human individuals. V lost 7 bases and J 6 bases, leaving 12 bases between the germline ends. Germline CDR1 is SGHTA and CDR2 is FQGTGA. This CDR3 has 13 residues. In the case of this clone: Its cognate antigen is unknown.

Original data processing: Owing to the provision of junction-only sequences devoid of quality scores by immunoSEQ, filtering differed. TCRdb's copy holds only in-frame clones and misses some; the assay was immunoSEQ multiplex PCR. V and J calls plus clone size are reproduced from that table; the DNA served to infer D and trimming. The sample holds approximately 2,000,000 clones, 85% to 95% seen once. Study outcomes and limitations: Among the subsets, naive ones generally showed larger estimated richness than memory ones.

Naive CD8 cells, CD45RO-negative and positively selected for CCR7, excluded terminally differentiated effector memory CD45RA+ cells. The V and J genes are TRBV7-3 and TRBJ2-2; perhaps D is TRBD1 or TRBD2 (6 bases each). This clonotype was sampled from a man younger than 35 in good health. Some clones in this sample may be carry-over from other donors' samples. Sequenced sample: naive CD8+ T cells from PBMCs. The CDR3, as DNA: TGTGCCAGCACCTTGGGGGGCCCCGGGGAGCTGTTTTTT. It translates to CASTLGGPGELFF.